This record covers a single T cell receptor (beta chain). Germline loops: CDR1 SGHRS, CDR2 YFSETQ. Trimming left V 1 base short and J 1 base short, with 5 bases between. CDR3 length: 14 amino acids. This sample stems from a study of blood T cell repertoires in COVID-19. Study overall: COVID-19 samples, acute and convalescent, were from the United States, Italy and Spain. Sample material is recorded as cDNA or gDNA derived from T cells, B-cell-depleted T cells, or PBMCs.

Original data processing: Nucleated cell number was recorded as an estimate derived from reference gene primer amplification. Assay used: immunoSEQ multiplex PCR; TCRdb lists only in-frame clones, some missing. D and trimming were read from the DNA, whereas the V and J calls and clone size are those reported in that table. The sample records around 220,000 clones, roughly 84% being singletons. The chain links TRBV5-1 to TRBJ2-2; no clear D. Sample: peripheral blood. This clonotype was obtained from a middle-aged woman who had recovered from COVID-19. DNA of the CDR3: TGCGCCAGCAGCTTGCCCCAGAACACCGGGGAGCTGTTTTTT. This gives the protein CASSLPQNTGELFF.